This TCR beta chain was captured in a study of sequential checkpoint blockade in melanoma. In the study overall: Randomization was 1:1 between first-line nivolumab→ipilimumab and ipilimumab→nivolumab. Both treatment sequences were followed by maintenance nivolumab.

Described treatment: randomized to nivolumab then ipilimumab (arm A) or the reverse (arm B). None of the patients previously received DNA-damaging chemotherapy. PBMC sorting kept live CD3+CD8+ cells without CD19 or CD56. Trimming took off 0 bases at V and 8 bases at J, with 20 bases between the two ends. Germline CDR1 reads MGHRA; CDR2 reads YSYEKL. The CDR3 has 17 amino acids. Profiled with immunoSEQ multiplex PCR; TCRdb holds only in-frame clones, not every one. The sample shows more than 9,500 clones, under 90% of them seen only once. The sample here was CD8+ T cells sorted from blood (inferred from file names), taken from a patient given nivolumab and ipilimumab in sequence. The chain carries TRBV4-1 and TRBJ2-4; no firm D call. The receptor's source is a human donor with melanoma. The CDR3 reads CASSQDGPLVLVHIQYF. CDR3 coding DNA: TGCGCCAGCAGCCAAGATGGCCCGCTAGTCCTAGTCCACATTCAGTACTTC.